The rows below give T cell receptor beta chains drawn from one sample of a study of beta chain features in type 1 diabetes. Assay used: immunoSEQ multiplex PCR; TCRdb lists only in-frame clones, some missing. Of 500,000 to 850,000 clones detected, around 15% appear once; the ten largest clones hold 0.03% to 0.045%. Sequencing was done on a sample of naive CD4+ T cells from blood. Receptor source: a man aged 18 to 29 with type 1 diabetes. CDR3s include the opening cysteine and the closing phenylalanine or tryptophan. The order of the fields is D gene, J gene, V gene, clone size, CDR3 DNA, CDR3 protein. The D gene is left open where the match is weak. Part of the rows lack a size; the others show once, few, many or a class for expanded clones.

TRBD1 | TRBJ1-6 | TRBV9 | . | TGTGCCAGCAGCGTAGCTTCATTTTCGGGACAGGGATCTTCACCCCTCCACTTT | CASSVASFSGQGSSPLHF
. | TRBJ2-1 | TRBV18 | few | TGTGCCAGCTCACCACCGGTTACAGCGGACTACAATGAGCAGTTCTTC | CASSPPVTADYNEQFF
. | TRBJ1-1 | TRBV11-2 | few | TGTGCCAGCAGCTTATATGGCAGTAACACTGAAGCTTTCTTT | CASSLYGSNTEAFF
. | TRBJ1-2 | TRBV5-1 | . | TGCGCCAGTACCTCGGGACATTCGTATACCTTC | CASTSGHSYTF
TRBD2 | TRBJ2-7 | TRBV27 | . | TGTGCCAGCAGTACGACTAGCGGGAGGGTCGAGCAGTACTTC | CASSTTSGRVEQYF
TRBD2 | TRBJ2-1 | TRBV4-2 | few | TGTGCCAGCAGCCAGGGGACTAGCGGGAGGAATACCTACAATGAGCAGTTCTTC | CASSQGTSGRNTYNEQFF
. | TRBJ2-3 | TRBV18 | few | TGTGCCAGCTCACCTTCCCTCGAGAGCACAGATACGCAGTATTTT | CASSPSLESTDTQYF
. | TRBJ1-1 | TRBV28 | . | TGTGCCAGCAGTGCCCACATGAATACTGAAGCTTTCTTT | CASSAHMNTEAFF
TRBD2 | TRBJ2-4 | TRBV30 | . | TGTGCCTGGAGTAGCGGGGGGGCCGGGGTAAACATTCAGTACTTC | CAWSSGGAGVNIQYF
. | TRBJ2-2 | TRBV2 | . | TGTGCCAGCAGAGGAACTAGTTGGACCGGGGAGCTGTTTTTT | CASRGTSWTGELFF
. | TRBJ1-3 | TRBV4-3 | . | TGCGCCAGCAGCCAAGATTGGGAAAACACCATATATTTT | CASSQDWENTIYF
. | TRBJ1-5 | TRBV9 | . | TGTGCCAGCAGCGTCACACTAAAGCCCCAGCATTTT | CASSVTLKPQHF
. | TRBJ1-1 | TRBV6-5 | . | TGTGCCAGCAGTTACTCTCGCAGGATGAACACTGAAGCTTTCTTT | CASSYSRRMNTEAFF
. | TRBJ1-1 | TRBV30 | few | TGTGCCTGGAGTCGGGGGGGCACTGAAGCTTTCTTT | CAWSRGGTEAFF
. | TRBJ2-1 | TRBV20-1 | few | TGCAGTGCTAGAGAGGCGTACGAGCAGTTCTTC | CSAREAYEQFF
TRBD1 | TRBJ1-5 | TRBV9 | once | TGTGCCAGCAGCGTGGGACAGGTGGAAGTTCAGCCCCAGCATTTT | CASSVGQVEVQPQHF